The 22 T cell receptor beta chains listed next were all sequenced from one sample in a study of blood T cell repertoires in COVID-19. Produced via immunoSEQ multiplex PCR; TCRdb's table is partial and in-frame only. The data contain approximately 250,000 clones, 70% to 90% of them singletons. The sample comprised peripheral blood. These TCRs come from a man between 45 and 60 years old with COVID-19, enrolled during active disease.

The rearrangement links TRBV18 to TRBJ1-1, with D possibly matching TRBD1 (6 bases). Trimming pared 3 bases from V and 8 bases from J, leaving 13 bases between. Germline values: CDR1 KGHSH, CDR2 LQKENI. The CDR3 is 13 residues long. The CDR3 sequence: CASSPGVRGEAFF. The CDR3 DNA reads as TGTGCCAGCTCACCGGGCGTTAGGGGGGAAGCTTTCTTT.

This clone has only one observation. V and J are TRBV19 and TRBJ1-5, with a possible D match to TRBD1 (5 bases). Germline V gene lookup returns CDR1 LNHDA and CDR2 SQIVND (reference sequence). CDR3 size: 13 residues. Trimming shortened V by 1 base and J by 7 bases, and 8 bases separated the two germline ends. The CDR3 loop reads CASSIGAGQPQHF. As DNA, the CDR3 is TGTGCCAGTAGTATAGGGGCAGGGCAGCCCCAGCATTTT. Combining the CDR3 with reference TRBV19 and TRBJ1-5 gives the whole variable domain DGGITQSPKYLFRKEGQNVTLSCEQNLNHDAMYWYRQDPGQGLRLIYYSQIVNDFQKGDIAEGYSVSREKKESFPLTVTSAQKNPTAFYLCASSIGAGQPQHFGDGTRLSIL.

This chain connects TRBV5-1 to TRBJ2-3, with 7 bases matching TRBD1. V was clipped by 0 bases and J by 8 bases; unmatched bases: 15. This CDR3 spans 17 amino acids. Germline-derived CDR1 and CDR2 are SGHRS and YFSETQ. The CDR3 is CASSLDGSRQGKGTQYF. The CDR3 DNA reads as TGCGCCAGCAGCTTGGACGGAAGCCGACAGGGTAAGGGTACGCAGTATTTT.

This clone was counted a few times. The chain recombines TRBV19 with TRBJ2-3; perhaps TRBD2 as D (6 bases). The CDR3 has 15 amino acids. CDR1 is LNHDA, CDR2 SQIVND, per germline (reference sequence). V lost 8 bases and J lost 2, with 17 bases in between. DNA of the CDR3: TGTGCCAGTTCAACCGGGGTAGCGGCCACAGATACGCAGTATTTT. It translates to CASSTGVAATDTQYF.

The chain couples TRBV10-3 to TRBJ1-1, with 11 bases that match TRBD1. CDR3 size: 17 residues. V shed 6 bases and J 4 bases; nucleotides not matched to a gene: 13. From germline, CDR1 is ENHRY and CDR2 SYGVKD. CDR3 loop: CAISSGTGGGWGTEAFF. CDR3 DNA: TGTGCCATCAGCTCCGGGACAGGGGGAGGCTGGGGCACTGAAGCTTTCTTT.

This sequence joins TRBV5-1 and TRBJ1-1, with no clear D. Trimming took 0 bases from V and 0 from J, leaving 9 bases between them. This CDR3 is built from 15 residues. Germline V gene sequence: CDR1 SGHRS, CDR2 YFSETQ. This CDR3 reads CASSLVLGLNTEAFF. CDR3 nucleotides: TGCGCCAGCAGCTTGGTTCTCGGGTTGAACACTGAAGCTTTCTTT.

The CDR3 sequence: CASSQEEGTGRWNTEAFF. CDR3 DNA sequence: TGTGCCAGCAGCCAAGAAGAAGGGACAGGGAGGTGGAACACTGAAGCTTTCTTT. This chain connects TRBV3-1 (or the pseudogene TRBV3-2) to TRBJ1-1; 9 nucleotides match TRBD1. Germline assignment: CDR1 LGHDT and CDR2 YNNKEL (reference sequence). Trimming at V came to 0 bases and at J to 1 base, leaving 9 bases not matched to a gene. CDR3 length equals 18 residues.

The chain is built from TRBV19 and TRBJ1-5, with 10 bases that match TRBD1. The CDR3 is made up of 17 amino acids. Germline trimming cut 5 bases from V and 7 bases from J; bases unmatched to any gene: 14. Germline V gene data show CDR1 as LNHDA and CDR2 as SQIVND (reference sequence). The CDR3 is CASSPKGQGIVAQPQHF. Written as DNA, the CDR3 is TGTGCCAGTAGTCCAAAGGGACAGGGGATTGTAGCGCAGCCCCAGCATTTT.

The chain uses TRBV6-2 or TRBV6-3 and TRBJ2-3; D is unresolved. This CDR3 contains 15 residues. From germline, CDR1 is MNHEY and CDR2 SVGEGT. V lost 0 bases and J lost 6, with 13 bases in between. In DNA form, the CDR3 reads TGTGCCAGCAGTTACTCTACCCCACTCCGGGATACGCAGTATTTT. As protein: CASSYSTPLRDTQYF.

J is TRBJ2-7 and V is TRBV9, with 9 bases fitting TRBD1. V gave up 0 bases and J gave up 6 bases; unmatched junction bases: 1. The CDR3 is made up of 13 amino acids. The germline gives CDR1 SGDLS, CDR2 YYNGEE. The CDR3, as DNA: TGTGCCAGCAGCGTAGGGGACAGGGCCGAGCAGTACTTC. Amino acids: CASSVGDRAEQYF.

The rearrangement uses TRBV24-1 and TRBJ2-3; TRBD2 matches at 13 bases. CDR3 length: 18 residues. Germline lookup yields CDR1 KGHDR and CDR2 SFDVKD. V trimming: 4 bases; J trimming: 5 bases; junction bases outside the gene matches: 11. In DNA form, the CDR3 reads TGTGCCACCAGTGACCGGAAACTAGCGGGGGGGCGTGGAGATACGCAGTATTTT. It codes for CATSDRKLAGGRGDTQYF.

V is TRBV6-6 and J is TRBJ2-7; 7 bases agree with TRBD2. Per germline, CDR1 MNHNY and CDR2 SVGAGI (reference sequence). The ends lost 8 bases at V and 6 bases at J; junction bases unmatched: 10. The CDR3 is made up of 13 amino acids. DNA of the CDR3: TGTGCCAGCTGGGGTGGGAGGGCAGTCGAGCAGTACTTC. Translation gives CASWGGRAVEQYF.

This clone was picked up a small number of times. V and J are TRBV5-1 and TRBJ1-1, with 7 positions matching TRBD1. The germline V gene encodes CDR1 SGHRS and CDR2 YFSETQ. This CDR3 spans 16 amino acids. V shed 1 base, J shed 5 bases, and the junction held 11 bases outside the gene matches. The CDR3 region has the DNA TGCGCCAGCAGCTTGACCTGGACAGGAGGAGGGACTGAAGCTTTCTTT. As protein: CASSLTWTGGGTEAFF.

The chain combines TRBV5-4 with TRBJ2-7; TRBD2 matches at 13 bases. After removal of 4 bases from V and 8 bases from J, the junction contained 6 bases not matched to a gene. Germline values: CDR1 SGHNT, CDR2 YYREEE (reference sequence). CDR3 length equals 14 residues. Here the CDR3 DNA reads TGTGCCAGCAGCACTAGCGGGGGGGCCTTCAAGCAGTACTTC. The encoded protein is CASSTSGGAFKQYF. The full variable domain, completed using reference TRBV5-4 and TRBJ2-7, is ETGVTQSPTHLIKTRGQQVTLRCSSQSGHNTVSWYQQALGQGPQFIFQYYREEENGRGNFPPRFSGLQFPNYSSELNVNALELDDSALYLCASSTSGGAFKQYFGPGTRLTVT.

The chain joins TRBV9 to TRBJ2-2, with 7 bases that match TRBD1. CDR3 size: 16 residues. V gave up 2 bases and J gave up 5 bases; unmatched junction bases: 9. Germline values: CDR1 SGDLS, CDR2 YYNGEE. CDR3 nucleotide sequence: TGTGCCAGCAGCGTCCACAGGGGAAGGAGTACCGGGGAGCTGTTTTTT. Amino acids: CASSVHRGRSTGELFF.

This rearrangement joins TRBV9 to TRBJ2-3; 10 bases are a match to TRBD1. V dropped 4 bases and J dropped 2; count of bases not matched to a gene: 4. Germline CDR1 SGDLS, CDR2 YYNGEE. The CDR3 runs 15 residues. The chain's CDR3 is CASSKGQGITDTQYF. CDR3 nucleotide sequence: TGTGCCAGCAGCAAGGGACAGGGGATCACAGATACGCAGTATTTT.

The CDR3 sequence: CATSDGRGHRAEAFF. The CDR3 DNA is TGTGCCACCAGCGACGGGAGGGGGCATAGGGCTGAAGCTTTCTTT. The chain couples TRBV15 to TRBJ1-1; 7 nucleotides align to TRBD1. CDR3 length: 15 residues. In germline, CDR1 is LNHNV, CDR2 YYDKDF (reference sequence). The junction had 12 bases not matched to a gene; V was cut back by 5 bases and J by 6 bases.

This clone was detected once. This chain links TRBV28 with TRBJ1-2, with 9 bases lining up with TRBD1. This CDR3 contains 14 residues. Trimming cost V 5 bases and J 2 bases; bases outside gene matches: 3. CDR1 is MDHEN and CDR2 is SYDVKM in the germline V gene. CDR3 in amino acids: CASSRDRENYGYTF. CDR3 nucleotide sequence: TGTGCCAGCAGTCGGGACAGGGAGAACTATGGCTACACCTTC.

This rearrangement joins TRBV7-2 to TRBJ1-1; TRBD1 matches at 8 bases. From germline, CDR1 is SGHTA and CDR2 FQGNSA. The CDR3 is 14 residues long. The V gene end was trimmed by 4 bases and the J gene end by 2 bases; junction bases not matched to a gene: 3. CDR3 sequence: CASSWGQVNTEAFF. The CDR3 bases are TGTGCCAGCAGCTGGGGACAGGTCAACACTGAAGCTTTCTTT.

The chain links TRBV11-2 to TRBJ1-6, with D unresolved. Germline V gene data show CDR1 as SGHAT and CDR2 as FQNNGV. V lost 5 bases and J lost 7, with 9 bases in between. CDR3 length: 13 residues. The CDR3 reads CASSPPGNSPLHF. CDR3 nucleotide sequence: TGTGCCAGCAGCCCCCCGGGGAATTCACCCCTCCACTTT.

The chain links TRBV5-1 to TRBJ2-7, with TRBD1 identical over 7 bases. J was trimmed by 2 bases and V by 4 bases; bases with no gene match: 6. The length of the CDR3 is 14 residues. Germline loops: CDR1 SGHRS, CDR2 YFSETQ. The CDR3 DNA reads TGCGCCAGCAGCCCGGGACAGTTTCCCTACGAGCAGTACTTC. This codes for CASSPGQFPYEQYF.

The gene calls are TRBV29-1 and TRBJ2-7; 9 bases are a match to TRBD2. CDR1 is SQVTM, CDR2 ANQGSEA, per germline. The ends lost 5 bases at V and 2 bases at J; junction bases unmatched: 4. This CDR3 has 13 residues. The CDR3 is CSVRASGAYEQYF. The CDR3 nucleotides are TGCAGCGTTCGGGCTAGCGGGGCCTACGAGCAGTACTTC.